This TCR beta chain was sequenced in a study of T cells in localized non-small cell lung cancer. The repertoire was sequenced with immunoSEQ multiplex PCR; TCRdb's copy has only in-frame clones and lacks some. Here the sample spans 1,700 or so clones, 20% being singletons. Germline CDR1 is SQVTM and CDR2 is ANQGSEA. The CDR3 consists of 14 residues. The V gene lost 8 bases and the J gene lost 5 bases, with 19 bases spanning the gap. Specimen: lung tumor tissue, collected before any cancer treatment. This chain links TRBV29-1 with TRBJ2-1, with a possible D match to TRBD2 (7 bases). This clonotype was obtained from a man aged 35-69 years with stage III lung adenocarcinoma. The CDR3 DNA is TGCAGCCTCCGGGGGAGGGGACAAAACAATGAGCAGTTCTTC. It translates to CSLRGRGQNNEQFF.